One T cell receptor beta chain is described in this entry. The germline V gene encodes CDR1 LNHDA and CDR2 SQIVND (reference sequence). V lost 7 bases to trimming and J lost 4 bases, with 16 bases between them. This CDR3 spans 14 amino acids. This sample stems from a study of human T cells and chemical hapten exposure. Study-level information: Small differences in pooled library volume mainly drove the variation in TCR yields per sample.

A single record per CDR3 protein comes from TCRdb applying MiXCR to the RACE reads. This repertoire shows approximately 110,000 distinct CDR3 sequences, more than 9.5% found once; its top ten account for under 4.5%. Sample time point: patch test 1, 2 weeks after DPC sensitization. Treatment noted: therapeutic diphenylcyclopropenone sensitization with weekly scalp DPC. Blood collection took place prior to placing each patch test. Researchers extracted total RNA from unfractionated whole blood. This specimen consisted of whole blood, obtained in connection with sensitization to the hapten diphenylcyclopropenone (DPC). This TCR derives from a woman in her forties with alopecia areata. Some clones in this sample may be carry-over from other donors' samples. The chain couples TRBV19 to TRBJ1-2; possible D gene TRBD1, 6 bases. CDR3 DNA sequence: TGTGCCAGTATTCCCGGGGACATTGGCTATGGCTACACCTTC. This sequence encodes CASIPGDIGYGYTF.